A selection of T cell receptor beta chains follows, all from one sample in a study of blood T cells in healthy people across ages. TCRdb analysed the 5' RACE reads with MiXCR anew, one entry per CDR3 protein. The data contain 700,000 to 1,000,000 distinct CDR3 sequences, approximately 48% of them singletons. Sequenced sample: blood. The receptors were sampled from a man aged 55 to 70 in good health. CDR3s include the opening cysteine and the closing phenylalanine or tryptophan. A D gene is named only where the DNA matches it firmly. Clone size appears in some rows only: once, few, many, or a class for an expanded clone.

abundance	v_gene	d_gene	j_gene	CDR3aa	CDR3nt
many	TRBV10-3	-	TRBJ1-6	CAISGRNSPLHF	TGTGCCATCAGTGGCCGTAATTCACCCCTCCACTTT
-	TRBV10-1	TRBD1	TRBJ2-7	CASSEKELSRDRDHEQYF	TGCGCCAGCAGTGAGAAAGAACTGTCCCGGGACAGGGATCACGAGCAGTACTTC
-	TRBV3-1	TRBD1	TRBJ2-1	CASSHAGTGLLNEQFF	TGTGCCAGCAGCCACGCCGGGACAGGTCTTTTAAATGAGCAGTTCTTC
-	TRBV7-2	-	TRBJ2-7	CASSPEGTGCGFEQYF	TGTGCCAGCAGCCCAGAGGGTACAGGTTGTGGTTTCGAGCAGTACTTC
few	TRBV12-3/TRBV12-4	TRBD1	TRBJ2-3	CASRPDRGTPPTDTQYF	TGTGCCAGCAGACCCGACAGGGGGACACCACCCACAGATACGCAGTATTTT
-	TRBV13	TRBD1	TRBJ2-1	CASSRSRDRDYNEQFF	TGTGCCAGCAGCCGCTCCCGGGACAGGGATTACAATGAGCAGTTCTTC
once	TRBV30	-	TRBJ1-3	CAWSVPGAGNTIYF	TGTGCCTGGAGTGTACCTGGGGCTGGAAACACCATATATTTT
few	TRBV20-1	-	TRBJ1-2	CSTSAGGDYGYTF	TGCAGTACCTCGGCAGGCGGCGACTATGGCTACACCTTC
few	TRBV9	-	TRBJ2-7	CASSVAPGNEQYF	TGTGCCAGCAGCGTAGCCCCAGGCAACGAGCAGTACTTC
-	TRBV5-1	-	TRBJ1-2	CASSLTNRENYGYTF	TGCGCCAGCAGCTTGACGAACAGGGAAAACTATGGCTACACCTTC
-	TRBV4-1	TRBD2	TRBJ2-3	CASSQDLVGSGATDTQYF	TGCGCCAGCAGCCAAGATCTTGTGGGTAGCGGGGCCACAGATACGCAGTATTTT
few	TRBV15	-	TRBJ2-2	CATRQGNTGELFF	TGTGCCACCAGACAGGGCAACACCGGGGAGCTGTTTTTT
many	TRBV5-1	-	TRBJ2-1	CASSLTGWTLDEQFF	TGCGCCAGCAGCTTAACAGGGTGGACCTTAGATGAGCAGTTCTTC
-	TRBV12-3/TRBV12-4	TRBD1	TRBJ1-2	CASSASGTGGLYGYTF	TGTGCCAGCAGTGCTTCCGGGACAGGGGGCCTCTATGGCTACACCTTC
-	TRBV11-3	-	TRBJ2-2	CASCGLNTGELFF	TGTGCCAGCTGCGGCCTTAACACCGGGGAGCTGTTTTTT
many	TRBV4-1	-	TRBJ2-1	CATSIYPQSSYNEQFF	TGCGCCACCTCAATATACCCCCAGAGCTCCTACAATGAGCAGTTCTTC
few	TRBV9	-	TRBJ2-5	CASSALPGAAETQYF	TGTGCCAGCAGCGCCCTTCCGGGGGCGGCAGAGACCCAGTACTTC
-	TRBV29-1	-	TRBJ1-5	CSVLSGNRPQHF	TGCAGCGTTCTATCCGGCAATCGGCCCCAGCATTTT
-	TRBV7-2	-	TRBJ2-7	CASSPGSCFYEQYF	TGTGCGAGCAGCCCCGGTAGTTGCTTCTACGAGCAGTACTTC
few	TRBV4-1	TRBD1	TRBJ2-7	CASSQEPQGEYEQYF	TGCGCCAGCAGCCAAGAACCTCAGGGGGAGTACGAGCAGTACTTC
few	TRBV2	TRBD1	TRBJ2-7	CASSETGLSYEQYF	TGTGCCAGCAGTGAGACAGGGCTCTCCTACGAGCAGTACTTC
few	TRBV29-1	-	TRBJ2-7	CSVEAVGRPLEQYF	TGCAGCGTTGAAGCTGTCGGACGGCCCCTTGAGCAGTACTTC
-	TRBV20-1	-	TRBJ1-2	CSASRDGANYGYTF	TGCAGTGCCAGCCGGGACGGAGCTAACTATGGCTACACCTTC
few	TRBV7-9	TRBD1	TRBJ2-7	CASSFRPGQAPYEQYF	TGTGCCAGCAGCTTCCGACCGGGACAGGCTCCCTACGAGCAGTACTTC
-	TRBV27	-	TRBJ2-3	CASRSHQGGDTQYF	TGTGCCAGCAGATCACACCAGGGGGGAGATACGCAGTATTTT
-	TRBV7-9	-	TRBJ2-5	CASSLEGTGWETQYF	TGTGCCAGCAGCTTAGAGGGCACAGGTTGGGAGACCCAGTACTTC
few	TRBV12-3/TRBV12-4	-	TRBJ1-2	CASSFRENSGYTF	TGTGCCAGCAGTTTCCGGGAAAATTCTGGCTACACCTTC